The 10 T cell receptor beta chains in this list originate from one sample, sequenced in a study of monozygotic twins with inflammatory bowel disease (dated 2019 in TCRdb). To prepare the library, 5' RACE was applied. The instrument given in TCRdb is Illumina HiSeq 2500. After reprocessing by TCRdb, each CDR3 protein sequence is one entry, and no DNA is given. The table for this sample lists 210,000 or so distinct CDR3 sequences. The ten top clones hold less than 9% of the sample. The sample was blood. The receptors here all came from a human donor with ulcerative colitis or Crohn's disease, or a healthy co-twin of an affected twin (not recorded which).

The chain uses TRBV18 and TRBJ2-1; absent DNA, TCRdb's TRBD2 call cannot be checked. The germline gives CDR1 KGHSH, CDR2 LQKENI. The CDR3 loop spans 16 amino acids. The CDR3 loop is CASSPLGTSGSNEQFF. The full variable domain, its missing parts supplied by reference TRBV18 and TRBJ2-1, is NAGVMQNPRHLVRRRGQEARLRCSPMKGHSHVYWYRQLPEEGLKFMVYLQKENIIDESGMPKERFSAEFPKEGPSILRIQQVVRGDSAAYFCASSPLGTSGSNEQFFGPGTRLTVL.

The rearrangement uses TRBV18 and TRBJ1-5; the D gene TCRdb calls, TRBD1, cannot be checked with no DNA. This CDR3 spans 15 amino acids. Germline CDR1 is KGHSH and CDR2 is LQKENI. The CDR3 spells CASSPGQVSNQPQHF.

V usage is TRBV29-1 and J usage is TRBJ2-1; the TCRdb D gene call, TRBD2, has no DNA to confirm it. CDR3 length: 16 amino acids. Germline lookup yields CDR1 SQVTM and CDR2 ANQGSEA. CDR3 region: CSVLPGLAITYNEQFF.

This sequence joins TRBV20-1 and TRBJ2-7; TCRdb's D call of TRBD2 is untestable without DNA. Germline loops: CDR1 DFQATT, CDR2 SNEGSKA (reference sequence). The CDR3 has 14 amino acids. The CDR3 spells CSARSVAGIDEQYF.

V gene TRBV6-1 combines with J gene TRBJ2-1; TCRdb's assignment of TRBD2 cannot be checked, as there is no DNA. The CDR3 totals 13 residues. The germline CDR1 and CDR2 sequences are MNHNS and SASEGT. CDR3 residues: CASSKERGNEQFF.

This chain connects TRBV21-1 to TRBJ1-1; no DNA is available, so the TRBD1 call from TCRdb remains unchecked. TRBV21-1 has pseudogene status. The CDR3 runs 20 residues. The CDR3 is CASSKVPIISGPHEGTEAFF.

The CDR3 reads CASSLGVAGGVEQFF. This chain uses TRBV7-6 with TRBJ2-1; TCRdb designates TRBD2, a call that cannot be tested without DNA. This CDR3 comprises 15 residues. Germline CDR1 and CDR2: SGHVS and FNYEAQ.

The genes are TRBV11-2 and TRBJ1-1; TCRdb's D call of TRBD1 is untestable without DNA. The CDR3 spans 15 residues. The V gene's germline CDR1 is SGHAT and CDR2 FQNNGV. The CDR3 protein is CASSWQSGTTTEAFF.

This chain joins TRBV3-1 and TRBJ2-2; checking the TCRdb D call of TRBD1 is not possible without DNA. CDR1 and CDR2 (germline): LGHDT, YNNKEL (reference sequence). This CDR3 has 13 amino acids. The CDR3 sequence: CASSQNRRGELFF.

The gene calls are TRBV10-3 and TRBJ1-5. The CDR3 is 14 residues long. Germline V lookup: CDR1 ENHRY, CDR2 SYGVKD. CDR3 loop: CAISEADGNQPQHF.